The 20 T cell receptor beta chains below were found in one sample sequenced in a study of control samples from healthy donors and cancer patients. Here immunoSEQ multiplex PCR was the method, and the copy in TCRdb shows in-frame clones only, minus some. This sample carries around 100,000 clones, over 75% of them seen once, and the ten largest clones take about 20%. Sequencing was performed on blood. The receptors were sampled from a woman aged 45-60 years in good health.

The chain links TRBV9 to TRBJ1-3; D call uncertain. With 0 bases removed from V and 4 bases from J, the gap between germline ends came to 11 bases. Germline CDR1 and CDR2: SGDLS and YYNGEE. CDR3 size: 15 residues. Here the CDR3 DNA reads TGTGCCAGCAGCGTAGACTCTTTGGTGGGAAACACCATATATTTT. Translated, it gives CASSVDSLVGNTIYF.

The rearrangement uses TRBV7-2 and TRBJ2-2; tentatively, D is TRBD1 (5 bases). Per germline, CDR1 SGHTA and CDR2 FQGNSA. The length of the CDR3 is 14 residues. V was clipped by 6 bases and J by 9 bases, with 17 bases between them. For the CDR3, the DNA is TGTGCCAGCAGTCCTTGGGGCCCACGGAGGGAGCTGTTTTTT. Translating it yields CASSPWGPRRELFF.

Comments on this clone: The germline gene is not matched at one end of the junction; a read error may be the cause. Here the CDR3 reads CASSDSAGGPYEQYF. The CDR3 DNA follows: TGTGCCAGCAGTGACTCAGCGGGGGGGCCCTACGAGCAGTACTTC. This chain connects TRBV6-5 to TRBJ2-7; 10 bases are shared with TRBD2. Germline V CDR1 and CDR2: MNHEY, SVGAGI. The CDR3 runs 15 residues.

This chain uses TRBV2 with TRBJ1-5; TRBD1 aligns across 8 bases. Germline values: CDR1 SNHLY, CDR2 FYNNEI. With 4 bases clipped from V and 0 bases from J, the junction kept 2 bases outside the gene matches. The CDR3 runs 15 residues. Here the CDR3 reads CASSGTGLSNQPQHF. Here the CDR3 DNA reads TGTGCCAGCAGTGGGACAGGGCTTAGCAATCAGCCCCAGCATTTT.

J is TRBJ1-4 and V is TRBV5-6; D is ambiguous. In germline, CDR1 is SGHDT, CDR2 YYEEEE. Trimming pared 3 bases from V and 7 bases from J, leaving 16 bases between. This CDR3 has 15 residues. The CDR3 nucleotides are TGTGCCAGCAGCTCGACACCGGCCTTAGGTGAAAAACTGTTTTTT. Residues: CASSSTPALGEKLFF.

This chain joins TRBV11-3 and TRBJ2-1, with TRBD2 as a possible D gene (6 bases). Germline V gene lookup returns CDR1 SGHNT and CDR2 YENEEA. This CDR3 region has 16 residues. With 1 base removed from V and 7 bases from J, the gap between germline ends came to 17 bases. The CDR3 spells CASSLAGTSLRNEQFF. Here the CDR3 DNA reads TGTGCCAGCAGCTTAGCCGGGACTTCCCTACGGAATGAGCAGTTCTTC.

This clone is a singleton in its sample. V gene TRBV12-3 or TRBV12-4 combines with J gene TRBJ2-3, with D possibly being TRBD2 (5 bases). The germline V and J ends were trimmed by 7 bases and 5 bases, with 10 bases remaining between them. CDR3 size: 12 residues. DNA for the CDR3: TGTGCCAGCACTACAAGCGGAGATACGCAGTATTTT. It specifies CASTTSGDTQYF.

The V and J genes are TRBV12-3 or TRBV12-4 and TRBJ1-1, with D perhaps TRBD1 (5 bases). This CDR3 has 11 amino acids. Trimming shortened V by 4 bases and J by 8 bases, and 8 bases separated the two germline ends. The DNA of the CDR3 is TGTGCCAGCAGTTCTGACAGAGAAGCTTTCTTT. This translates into CASSSDREAFF.

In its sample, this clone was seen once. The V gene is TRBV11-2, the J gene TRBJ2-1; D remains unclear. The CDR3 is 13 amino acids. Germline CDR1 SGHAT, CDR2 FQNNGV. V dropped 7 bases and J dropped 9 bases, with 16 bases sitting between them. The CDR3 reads CASTSGARSEQFF. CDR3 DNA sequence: TGTGCCAGCACTTCGGGCGCCCGAAGTGAGCAGTTCTTC. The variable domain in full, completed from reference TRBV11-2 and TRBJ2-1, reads EAGVAQSPRYKIIEKRQSVAFWCNPISGHATLYWYQQILGQGPKLLIQFQNNGVVDDSQLPKDRFSAERLKGVDSTLKIQPAKLEDSAVYLCASTSGARSEQFFGPGTRLTVL.

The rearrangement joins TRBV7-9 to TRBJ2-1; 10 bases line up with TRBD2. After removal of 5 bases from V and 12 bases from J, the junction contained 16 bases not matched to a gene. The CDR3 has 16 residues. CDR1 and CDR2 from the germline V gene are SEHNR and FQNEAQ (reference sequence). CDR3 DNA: TGTGCCAGCAGCCCCGTGGATAGCGGGGGGCCTCCAGGGCAGTTCTTC. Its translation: CASSPVDSGGPPGQFF.

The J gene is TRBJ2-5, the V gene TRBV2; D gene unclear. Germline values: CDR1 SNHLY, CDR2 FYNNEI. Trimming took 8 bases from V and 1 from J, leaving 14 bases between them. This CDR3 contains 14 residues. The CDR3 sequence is CASGVKALQETQYF. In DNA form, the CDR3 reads TGTGCCAGCGGGGTCAAGGCCCTCCAAGAGACCCAGTACTTC.

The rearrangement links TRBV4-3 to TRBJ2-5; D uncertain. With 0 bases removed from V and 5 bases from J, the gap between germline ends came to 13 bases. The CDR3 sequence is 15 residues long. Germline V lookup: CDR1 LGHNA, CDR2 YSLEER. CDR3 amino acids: CASSQEQGFGETQYF. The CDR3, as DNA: TGCGCCAGCAGCCAAGAGCAAGGGTTTGGGGAGACCCAGTACTTC.

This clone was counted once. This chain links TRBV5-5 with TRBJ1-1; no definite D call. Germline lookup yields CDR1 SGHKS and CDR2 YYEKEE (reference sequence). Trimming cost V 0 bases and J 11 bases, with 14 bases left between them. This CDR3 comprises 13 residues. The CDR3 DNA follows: TGTGCCAGCAGCTTGGCCGGCGACTTCGGTGCTTTCTTT. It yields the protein CASSLAGDFGAFF.

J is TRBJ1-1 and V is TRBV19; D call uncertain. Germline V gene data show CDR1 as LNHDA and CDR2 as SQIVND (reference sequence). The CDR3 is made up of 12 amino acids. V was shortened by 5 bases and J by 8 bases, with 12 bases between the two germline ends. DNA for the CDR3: TGTGCCAGTAGTTATGGGAATTCCGAAGCTTTCTTT. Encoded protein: CASSYGNSEAFF.

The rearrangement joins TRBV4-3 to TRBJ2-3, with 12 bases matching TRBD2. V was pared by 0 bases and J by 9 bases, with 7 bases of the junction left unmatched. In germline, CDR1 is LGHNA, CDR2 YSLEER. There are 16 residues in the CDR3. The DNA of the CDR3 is TGCGCCAGCAGCCAAGATGACACTAGCGGGAGGTACACGCAGTATTTT. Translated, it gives CASSQDDTSGRYTQYF.

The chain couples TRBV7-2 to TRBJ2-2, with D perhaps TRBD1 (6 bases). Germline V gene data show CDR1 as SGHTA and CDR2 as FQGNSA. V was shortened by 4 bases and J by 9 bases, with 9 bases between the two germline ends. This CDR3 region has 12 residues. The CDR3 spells CASSSRDRELFF. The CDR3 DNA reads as TGTGCCAGCAGCTCCAGGGACAGGGAGCTGTTTTTT.

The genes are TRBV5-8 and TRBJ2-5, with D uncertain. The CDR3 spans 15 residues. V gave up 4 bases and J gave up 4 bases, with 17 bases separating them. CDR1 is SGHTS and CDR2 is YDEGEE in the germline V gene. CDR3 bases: TGTGCCAGCAGCCGTAGGTCCAGGAGCAGAGAGACCCAGTACTTC. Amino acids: CASSRRSRSRETQYF.

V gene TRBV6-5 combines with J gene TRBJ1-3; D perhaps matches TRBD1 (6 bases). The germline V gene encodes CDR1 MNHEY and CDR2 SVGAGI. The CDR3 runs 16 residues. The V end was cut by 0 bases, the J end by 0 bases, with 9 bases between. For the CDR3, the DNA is TGTGCCAGCAGTTACTCAAGGGGGGTCTCTGGAAACACCATATATTTT. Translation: CASSYSRGVSGNTIYF.

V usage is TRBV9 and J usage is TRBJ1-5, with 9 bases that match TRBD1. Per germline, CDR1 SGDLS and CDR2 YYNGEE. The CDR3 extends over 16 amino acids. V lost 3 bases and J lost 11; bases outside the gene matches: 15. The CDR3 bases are TGTGCCAGCAGCGCAAATGTCCGGGACAGGGTATCAGCCCAGCATTTT. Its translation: CASSANVRDRVSAQHF.

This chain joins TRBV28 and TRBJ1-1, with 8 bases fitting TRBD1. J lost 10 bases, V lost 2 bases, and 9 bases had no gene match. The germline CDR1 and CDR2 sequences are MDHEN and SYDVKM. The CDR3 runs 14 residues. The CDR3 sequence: CASSLIPADRGAFF. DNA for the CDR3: TGTGCCAGCAGTTTAATCCCCGCCGACAGGGGAGCTTTCTTT.